This T cell receptor beta chain was captured in a study of blood T cell repertoires in COVID-19. For the study at large: Some COVID-19 samples were acute and others convalescent; all came from the United States, Italy and Spain. PBMCs, B-cell-depleted T cells, or T cells provided the cDNA or gDNA that made up the material.

Assay used: immunoSEQ multiplex PCR; TCRdb lists only in-frame clones, some missing. The sample holds a few hundred thousand clones, about 86% seen once. CDR1 and CDR2 from the germline V gene are KGHDR and SFDVKD. This CDR3 contains 13 residues. Deletions cut 6 bases from V and 2 bases from J, with 9 bases between. The receptor's source is a man aged 55 to 69 with acute or convalescent COVID-19. Sequencing was carried out using peripheral blood. V gene TRBV24-1 combines with J gene TRBJ1-2; D gene ambiguous. The CDR3 nucleotides are TGTGCCACCAGTCGGTATGAAAACTATGGCTACACCTTC. As protein: CATSRYENYGYTF.